This record covers a single T cell receptor beta chain. Its antigen is currently unknown. V lost 1 base and J 2 bases, leaving 12 bases between the germline ends. This CDR3 is 16 amino acids long. CDR1 and CDR2 (germline): SEHNR, FQNEAQ (reference sequence). The sample comes from a study of shared clonotypes between healthy human individuals. Findings of the study overall: In the sorted subsets, rarefaction showed sequencing was incomplete despite large depth.

CD45RO-negative CD8 cells positively selected for CCR7 made up the naive population, which excluded terminally differentiated effector memory CD45RA+ cells. All donors were healthy HIV-negative adults lacking recent acute infections or vaccinations. The table came from immunoSEQ multiplex PCR; TCRdb's copy has only in-frame clones and leaves some out. The sample lists about 1,900,000 clones; about 95% were seen once. The TCR sequence derives from a man between 18 and 35 years old in good health. Source material: naive CD8+ T cells sorted from blood. V and J are TRBV7-9 and TRBJ2-1; possibly TRBD1 or TRBD2 for D (6 bases each). CDR3 in DNA: TGTGCCAGCAGCTTAGAGCCCGGGGGCGCCTACAATGAGCAGTTCTTC. Its protein product is CASSLEPGGAYNEQFF.